The text below deals with one T cell receptor beta chain. Its antigen is undetermined. TCRdb's table, derived via immunoSEQ multiplex PCR, lists solely in-frame clones and lacks some. The sample lists about 69,000 clones, over 95% seen once, with around 5% in the top ten. This record belongs to a study of cytomegalovirus exposure and HLA in healthy donors. Study outcomes and limitations: Some public TCRs appeared in many individuals, while most sequences were rare. Cytomegalovirus status, reportedly, was diagnosed with high specificity and sensitivity by the classifier. CMV antigen specificity of three CMV-associated chains was confirmed in vitro. The tendency of first-cohort TCR clusters to co-occur in the roughly 130 validation repertoires emerged from a later analysis.

This CDR3 has 16 amino acids. V was trimmed by 6 bases and J by 0 bases, leaving 15 bases between them. Germline loops: CDR1 LNHDA, CDR2 SQIVND (reference sequence). The sequenced sample was PBMCs. The receptor's source is a woman aged 18-29 years in good health and CMV-seropositive. V and J are TRBV19 and TRBJ2-1, with a possible D match to TRBD1 (6 bases). The CDR3 DNA sequence: TGTGCCAGTAGCCCGACAGGAGCAAGCTCCTACAATGAGCAGTTCTTC. This translates into CASSPTGASSYNEQFF.